Listed below are T cell receptor beta chains from one sample, sequenced in a study of blood T cell repertoires in COVID-19. The repertoire was sequenced with immunoSEQ multiplex PCR; TCRdb's copy has only in-frame clones and lacks some. The sample lists roughly 250,000 clones; around 90% were seen once. Sequenced input: peripheral blood. The receptors shown here come from a woman aged 40 to 49 with acute or convalescent COVID-19. The CDR3 runs from the conserved cysteine through the conserved F or W. The order of the fields is V gene, clone size, J gene, D gene, CDR3 protein, CDR3 DNA. The D gene is left open where the match is weak. Not all rows give a size; the values are once, few, many and, for expanded clones, a class.

TRBV18	-	TRBJ1-1	-	CASSPGGADTEAFF	TGTGCCAGCTCTCCTGGGGGCGCGGACACTGAAGCTTTCTTT
TRBV5-6	-	TRBJ1-4	-	CASSERGRGLEEKLFF	TGTGCCAGCAGCGAGAGAGGAAGGGGGTTGGAGGAAAAACTGTTTTTT
TRBV5-1	-	TRBJ2-2	-	CASSLEGTDTGELFF	TGCGCCAGCAGCCTAGAGGGTACGGACACCGGGGAGCTGTTTTTT
TRBV19	-	TRBJ1-4	-	CASSIVTGPARNEKLFF	TGTGCCAGTAGTATAGTCACAGGCCCAGCTCGGAATGAAAAACTGTTTTTT
TRBV9	-	TRBJ2-5	TRBD1	CASSVAGGETQYF	TGTGCCAGCAGCGTAGCAGGGGGAGAGACCCAGTACTTC
TRBV9	-	TRBJ2-1	TRBD2	CASTSAGTIGNEQFF	TGTGCCAGCACCTCTGCCGGGACTATAGGAAATGAGCAGTTCTTC
TRBV27	-	TRBJ1-4	-	CASSHRTGYEKLFF	TGTGCCAGCAGTCACCGGACGGGATATGAAAAACTGTTTTTT
TRBV6-5	-	TRBJ1-1	-	CASRTDLNTEAFF	TGTGCCAGCAGGACAGATCTGAACACTGAAGCTTTCTTT
TRBV9	-	TRBJ2-5	TRBD2	CASSPQFGGAQYF	TGTGCCAGCAGCCCCCAGTTTGGGGGGGCCCAGTACTTC
TRBV6-1	once	TRBJ1-4	-	CASSDWLGQGEKLFF	TGTGCCAGCAGTGATTGGTTGGGGCAAGGGGAAAAACTGTTTTTT
TRBV19	-	TRBJ1-4	-	CASSPERRRTNEKLFF	TGTGCCAGTAGTCCGGAGAGGCGGAGGACTAATGAAAAACTGTTTTTT
TRBV9	-	TRBJ1-2	-	CASSVGTPPYGYTF	TGTGCCAGCAGCGTTGGGACACCCCCCTATGGCTACACCTTC
TRBV2	-	TRBJ1-6	-	CASSDPPTAGARLPLHF	TGTGCCAGCAGTGATCCGCCCACAGCGGGGGCCCGCCTCCCCCTCCACTTT
TRBV2	-	TRBJ2-3	-	CASSVGGTRADTQYF	TGTGCCAGCAGTGTCGGTGGGACTCGTGCAGATACGCAGTATTTT
TRBV6-6	once	TRBJ1-2	TRBD1	CASSRQGAKSNYGYTF	TGTGCCAGCAGTCGACAGGGGGCGAAGAGTAACTATGGCTACACCTTC